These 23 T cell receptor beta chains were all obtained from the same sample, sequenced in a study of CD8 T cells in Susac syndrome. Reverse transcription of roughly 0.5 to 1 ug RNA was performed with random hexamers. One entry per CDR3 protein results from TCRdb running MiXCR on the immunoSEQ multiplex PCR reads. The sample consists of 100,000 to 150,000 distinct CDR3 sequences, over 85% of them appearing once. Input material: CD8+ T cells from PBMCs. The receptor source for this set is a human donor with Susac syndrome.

The CDR3, as DNA: TGTGCCAGCAGCTTAGAATGGGGGACCGAGCAGTACTTC. Translated: CASSLEWGTEQYF. This chain joins TRBV11-2 and TRBJ2-7; possibly TRBD1 or TRBD2 for D (5 bases each). Trimming took off 0 bases at V and 6 bases at J, with 9 bases between the two ends. The CDR3 totals 13 residues. In germline, CDR1 is SGHAT, CDR2 FQNNGV.

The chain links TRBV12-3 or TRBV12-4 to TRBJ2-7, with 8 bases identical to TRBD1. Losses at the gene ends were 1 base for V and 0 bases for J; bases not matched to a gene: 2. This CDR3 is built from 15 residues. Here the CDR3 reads CASSLGTGSSYEQYF. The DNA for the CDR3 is TGTGCCAGCAGTTTAGGGACAGGGAGCTCCTACGAGCAGTACTTC.

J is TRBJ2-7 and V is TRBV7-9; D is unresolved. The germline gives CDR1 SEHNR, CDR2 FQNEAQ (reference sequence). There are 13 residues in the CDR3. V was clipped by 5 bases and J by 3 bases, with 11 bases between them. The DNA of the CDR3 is TGTGCCAGCAGCCATCTTGTTAGCTACGAGCAGTACTTC. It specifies CASSHLVSYEQYF.

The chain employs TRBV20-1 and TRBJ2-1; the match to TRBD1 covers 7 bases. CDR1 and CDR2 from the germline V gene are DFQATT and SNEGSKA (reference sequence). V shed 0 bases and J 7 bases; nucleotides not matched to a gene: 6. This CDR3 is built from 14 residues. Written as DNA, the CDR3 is TGCAGTGCTAGAGATCTGGGACAGATTAATGAGCAGTTCTTC. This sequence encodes CSARDLGQINEQFF.

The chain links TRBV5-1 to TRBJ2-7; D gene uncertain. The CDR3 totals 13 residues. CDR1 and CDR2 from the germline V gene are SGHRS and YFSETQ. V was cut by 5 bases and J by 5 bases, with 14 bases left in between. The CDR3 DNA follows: TGCGCCAGCAGAACGGGCAGCGCTGACGAGCAGTACTTC. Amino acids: CASRTGSADEQYF.

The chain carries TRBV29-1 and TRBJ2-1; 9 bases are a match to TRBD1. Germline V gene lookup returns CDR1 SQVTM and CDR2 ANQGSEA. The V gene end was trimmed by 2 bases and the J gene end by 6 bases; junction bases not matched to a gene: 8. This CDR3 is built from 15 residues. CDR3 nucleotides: TGCAGCGTTGAACCCCGGGACAGGGAGCTCAATGAGCAGTTCTTC. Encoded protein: CSVEPRDRELNEQFF.

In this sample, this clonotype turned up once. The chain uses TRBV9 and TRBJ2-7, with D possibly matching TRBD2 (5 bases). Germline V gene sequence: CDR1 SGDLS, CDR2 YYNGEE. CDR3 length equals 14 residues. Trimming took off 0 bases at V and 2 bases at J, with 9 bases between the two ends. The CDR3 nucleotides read TGTGCCAGCAGCGTAGAGCGGAGCCCCTACGAGCAGTACTTC. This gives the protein CASSVERSPYEQYF.

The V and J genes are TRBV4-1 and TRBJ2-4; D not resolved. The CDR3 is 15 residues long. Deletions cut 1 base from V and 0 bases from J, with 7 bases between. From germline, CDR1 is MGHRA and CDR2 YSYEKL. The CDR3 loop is CASSQGEVAKNIQYF. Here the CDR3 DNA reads TGCGCCAGCAGCCAAGGCGAGGTAGCCAAAAACATTCAGTACTTC.

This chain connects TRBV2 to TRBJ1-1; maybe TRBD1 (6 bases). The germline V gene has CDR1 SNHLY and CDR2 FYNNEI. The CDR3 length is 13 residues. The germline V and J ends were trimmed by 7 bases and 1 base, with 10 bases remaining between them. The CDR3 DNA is TGTGCCAGCAACGGGGGGCAGAACACTGAAGCTTTCTTT. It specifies CASNGGQNTEAFF. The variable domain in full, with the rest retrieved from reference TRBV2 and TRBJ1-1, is EPEVTQTPSHQVTQMGQEVILRCVPISNHLYFYWYRQILGQKVEFLVSFYNNEISEKSEIFDDQFSVERPDGSNFTLKIRSTKLEDSAMYFCASNGGQNTEAFFGQGTRLTVV.

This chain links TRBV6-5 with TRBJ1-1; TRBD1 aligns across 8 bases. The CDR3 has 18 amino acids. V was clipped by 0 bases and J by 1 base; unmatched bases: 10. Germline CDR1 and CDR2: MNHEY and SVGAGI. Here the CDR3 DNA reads TGTGCCAGCAGTTACTCTCCCAGAAGGGGGACAGGGAACACTGAAGCTTTCTTT. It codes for CASSYSPRRGTGNTEAFF.

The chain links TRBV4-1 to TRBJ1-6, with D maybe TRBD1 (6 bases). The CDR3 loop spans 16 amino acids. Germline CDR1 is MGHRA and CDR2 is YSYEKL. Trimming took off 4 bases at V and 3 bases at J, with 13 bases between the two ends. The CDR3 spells CASSRRGLSYNSPLHF. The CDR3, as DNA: TGCGCCAGCAGCCGCCGGGGGCTGAGCTATAATTCACCCCTCCACTTT.

In DNA, the CDR3 is TGCAGTGCTAGAAAAGAGCCGGGACAGGCACCCCCGGTGGGGGCTGAAGCTTTCTTT. This sequence encodes CSARKEPGQAPPVGAEAFF. This chain links TRBV20-1 with TRBJ1-1; 8 bases are a match to TRBD1. V dropped 2 bases and J dropped 6; count of bases not matched to a gene: 23. CDR1 is DFQATT, CDR2 SNEGSKA, per germline (reference sequence). The CDR3 sequence is 19 residues long.

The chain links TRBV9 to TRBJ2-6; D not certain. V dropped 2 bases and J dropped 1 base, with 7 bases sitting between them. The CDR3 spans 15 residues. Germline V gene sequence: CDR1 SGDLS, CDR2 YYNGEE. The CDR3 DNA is TGTGCCAGCAGCGTTTTCTGGTCTGGGGCCAACGTCCTGACTTTC. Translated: CASSVFWSGANVLTF.

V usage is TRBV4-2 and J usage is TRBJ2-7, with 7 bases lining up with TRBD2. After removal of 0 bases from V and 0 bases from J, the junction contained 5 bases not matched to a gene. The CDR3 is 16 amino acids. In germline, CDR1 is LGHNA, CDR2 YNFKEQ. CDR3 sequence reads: CASSQEWGGSSYEQYF. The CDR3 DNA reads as TGTGCCAGCAGCCAAGAGTGGGGGGGAAGCTCCTACGAGCAGTACTTC.

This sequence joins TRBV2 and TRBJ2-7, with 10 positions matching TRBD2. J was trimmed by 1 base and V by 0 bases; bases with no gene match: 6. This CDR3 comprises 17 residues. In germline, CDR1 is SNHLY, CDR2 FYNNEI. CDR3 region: CASSEANAAGGSYEQYF. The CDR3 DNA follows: TGTGCCAGCAGTGAAGCCAACGCAGCGGGAGGGTCCTACGAGCAGTACTTC.

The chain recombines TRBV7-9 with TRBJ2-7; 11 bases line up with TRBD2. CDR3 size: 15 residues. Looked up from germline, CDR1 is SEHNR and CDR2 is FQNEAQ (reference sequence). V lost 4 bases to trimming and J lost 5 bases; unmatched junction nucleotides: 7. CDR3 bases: TGTGCCAGCAGCTCGACTAGCGGGACGCGGCACGAGCAGTACTTC. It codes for CASSSTSGTRHEQYF.

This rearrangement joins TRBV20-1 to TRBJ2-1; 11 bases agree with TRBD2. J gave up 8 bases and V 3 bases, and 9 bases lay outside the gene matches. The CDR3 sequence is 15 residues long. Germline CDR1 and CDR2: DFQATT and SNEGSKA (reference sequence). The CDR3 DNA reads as TGCAGTGCTAGCTCCTTAGCGGGAGGGTTGGATGAGCAGTTCTTC. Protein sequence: CSASSLAGGLDEQFF.

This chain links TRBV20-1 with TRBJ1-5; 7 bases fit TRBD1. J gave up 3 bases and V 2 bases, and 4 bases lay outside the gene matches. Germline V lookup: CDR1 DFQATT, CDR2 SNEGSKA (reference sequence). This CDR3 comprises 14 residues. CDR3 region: CSARHRGSNQPQHF. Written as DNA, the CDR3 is TGCAGTGCTAGACACAGGGGTTCCAATCAGCCCCAGCATTTT.

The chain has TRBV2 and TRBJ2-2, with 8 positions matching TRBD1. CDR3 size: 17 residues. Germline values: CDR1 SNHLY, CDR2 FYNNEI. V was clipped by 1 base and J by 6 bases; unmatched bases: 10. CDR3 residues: CASSEVTPTGAAGELFF. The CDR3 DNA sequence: TGTGCCAGCAGTGAAGTGACTCCGACAGGGGCGGCCGGGGAGCTGTTTTTT. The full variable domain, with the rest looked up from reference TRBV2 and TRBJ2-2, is EPEVTQTPSHQVTQMGQEVILRCVPISNHLYFYWYRQILGQKVEFLVSFYNNEISEKSEIFDDQFSVERPDGSNFTLKIRSTKLEDSAMYFCASSEVTPTGAAGELFFGEGSRLTVL.

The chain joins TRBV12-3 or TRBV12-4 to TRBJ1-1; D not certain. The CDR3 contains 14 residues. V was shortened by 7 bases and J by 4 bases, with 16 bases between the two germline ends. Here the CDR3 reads CASTTRGPVTEAFF. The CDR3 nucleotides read TGTGCCAGCACTACCCGAGGACCGGTCACTGAAGCTTTCTTT.

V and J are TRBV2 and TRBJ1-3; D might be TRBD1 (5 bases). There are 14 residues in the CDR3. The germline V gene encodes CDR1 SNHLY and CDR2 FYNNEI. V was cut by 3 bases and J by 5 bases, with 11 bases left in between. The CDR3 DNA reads TGTGCCAGCAGTGACGTTCAGGGAAGAAACACCATATATTTT. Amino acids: CASSDVQGRNTIYF.

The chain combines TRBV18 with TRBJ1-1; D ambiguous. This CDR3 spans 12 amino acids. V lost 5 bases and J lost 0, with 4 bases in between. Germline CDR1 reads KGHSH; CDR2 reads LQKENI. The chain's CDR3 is CASSGMNTEAFF. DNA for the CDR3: TGTGCCAGCTCAGGCATGAACACTGAAGCTTTCTTT.

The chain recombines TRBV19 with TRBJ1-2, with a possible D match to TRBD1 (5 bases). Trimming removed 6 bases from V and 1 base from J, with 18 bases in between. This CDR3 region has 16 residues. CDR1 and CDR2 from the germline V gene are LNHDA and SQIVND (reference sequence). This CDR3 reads CASSDYTGVLNYGYTF. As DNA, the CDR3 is TGTGCCAGTAGCGACTATACGGGGGTACTTAACTATGGCTACACCTTC.